The T cell receptor beta chain under discussion was sequenced for a study of blood T cell repertoires in COVID-19. Authors' methods: Amplification of reference gene primers provided the estimated nucleated cell counts. Clones were read by immunoSEQ multiplex PCR, and TCRdb kept only the in-frame ones, dropping some. Clone size and the V and J calls come from that table; the DNA yielded D and trimming. The sample lists 150,000 or so clones, 85% occurring once. CDR1 and CDR2 from the germline V gene are KGHDR and SFDVKD. Trimming cost V 4 bases and J 2 bases, with 7 bases left between them. This CDR3 comprises 13 residues.

Sequencing was done on a sample of peripheral blood. The chain carries TRBV24-1 and TRBJ1-2, with D unresolved. The TCR originated in a woman aged 45 to 65 with COVID-19, enrolled during active disease. The CDR3 DNA reads TGTGCCACCAGTGAAGCCCCCAACTATGGCTACACCTTC. Its protein is CATSEAPNYGYTF.